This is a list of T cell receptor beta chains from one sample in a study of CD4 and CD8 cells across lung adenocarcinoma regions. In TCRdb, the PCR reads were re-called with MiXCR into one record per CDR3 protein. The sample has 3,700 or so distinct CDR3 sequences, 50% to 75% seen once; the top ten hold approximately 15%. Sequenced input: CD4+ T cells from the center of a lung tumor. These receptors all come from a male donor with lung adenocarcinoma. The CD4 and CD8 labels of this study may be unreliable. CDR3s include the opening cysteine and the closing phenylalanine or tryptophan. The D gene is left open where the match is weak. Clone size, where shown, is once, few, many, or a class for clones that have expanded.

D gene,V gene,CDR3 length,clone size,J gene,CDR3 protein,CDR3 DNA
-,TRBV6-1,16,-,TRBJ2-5,CASSPTNRQGGKTQYF,TGTGCCAGCAGCCCGACTAACCGACAGGGCGGGAAGACCCAGTACTTC
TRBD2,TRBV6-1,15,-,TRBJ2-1,CASSQRTSGYNEQFF,TGTGCCAGCAGTCAAAGGACTAGCGGTTACAATGAGCAGTTCTTC
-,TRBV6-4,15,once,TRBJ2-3,CASSPSVRAKDIQYF,TGTGCCAGCAGTCCGAGCGTGAGAGCCAAAGACATTCAGTATTTT
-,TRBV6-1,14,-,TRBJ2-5,CASRPGQTGETQYF,TGTGCCAGCAGACCCGGACAGACCGGAGAGACCCAGTACTTC
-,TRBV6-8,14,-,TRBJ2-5,CASSYPDSQETQYF,TGTGCCAGCAGTTACCCGGACAGCCAAGAGACCCAGTACTTC
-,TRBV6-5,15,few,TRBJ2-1,CASTLIGTPRGEQFF,TGTGCCAGCACTTTAATCGGGACTCCGAGGGGTGAGCAGTTCTTC
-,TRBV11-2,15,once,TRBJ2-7,CASSLQPLGAYEQYF,TGTGCCAGCAGCCTACAACCCTTGGGGGCTTACGAGCAGTACTTC
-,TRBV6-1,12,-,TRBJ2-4,CASSEQGSIQYF,TGTGCCAGCAGTGAACAGGGGAGCATTCAGTACTTC
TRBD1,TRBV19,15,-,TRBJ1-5,CASSISGTGDQPQHF,TGTGCCAGTAGTATTAGTGGAACAGGGGATCAGCCCCAGCATTTT
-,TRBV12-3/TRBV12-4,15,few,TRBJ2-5,CANSPFGTPEETQYF,TGTGCCAACAGTCCGTTCGGGACACCTGAAGAGACCCAGTACTTC
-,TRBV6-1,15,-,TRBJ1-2,CASTLVLVPLYGYTF,TGTGCCAGCACTCTTGTCTTGGTTCCCCTCTATGGCTACACCTTC
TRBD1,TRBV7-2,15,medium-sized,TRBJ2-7,CASSLSGTGPAEQYF,TGTGCCAGCAGCTTGTCCGGGACAGGGCCGGCCGAGCAGTACTTC
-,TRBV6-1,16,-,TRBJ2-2,CASSELGRQNTGELFF,TGTGCCAGCAGTGAGCTCGGGAGACAGAACACCGGGGAGCTGTTTTTT
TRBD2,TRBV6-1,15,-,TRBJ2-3,CARGPGGIHPNTQYF,TGTGCCAGGGGTCCGGGAGGGATACACCCAAATACGCAGTATTTT
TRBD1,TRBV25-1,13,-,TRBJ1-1,CASSEYPRGGAFF,TGTGCCAGCAGTGAATATCCCAGGGGGGGGGCTTTCTTT
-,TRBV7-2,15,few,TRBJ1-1,CASSFSGGMNTEAFF,TGTGCCAGCAGCTTTTCGGGCGGAATGAACACTGAAGCTTTCTTT
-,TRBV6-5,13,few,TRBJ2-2,CASSNPGTGELFF,TGTGCCAGCAGTAACCCAGGGACCGGGGAGCTGTTTTTT
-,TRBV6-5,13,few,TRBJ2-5,CASSYSRGETQYF,TGTGCCAGCAGTTACTCGAGGGGAGAGACCCAGTACTTC
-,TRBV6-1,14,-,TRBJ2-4,CASSAQAGQETQYF,TGTGCCAGCAGTGCTCAGGCCGGCCAAGAGACGCAGTATTTC
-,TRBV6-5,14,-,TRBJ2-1,CASSSSKGSNEQFF,TGTGCCAGCAGTTCTAGCAAGGGTAGCAATGAGCAGTTCTTC
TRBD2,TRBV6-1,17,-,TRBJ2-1,CASSRRTSGRTYNEQFF,TGTGCCAGCAGTCGCAGGACTAGCGGGAGGACCTACAATGAGCAGTTCTTC
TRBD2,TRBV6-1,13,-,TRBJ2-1,CASSEKAGGEQFF,TGTGCCAGCAGTGAAAAAGCGGGAGGTGAGCAGTTCTTC
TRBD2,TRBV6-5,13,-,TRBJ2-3,CASSWTSIDTQYF,TGTGCCAGCAGTTGGACTAGCATAGATACGCAGTATTTT
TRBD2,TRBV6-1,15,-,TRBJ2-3,CASRGNSGNMDEQYF,TGTGCCAGCAGGGGGAATAGCGGGAACATGGATGAGCAGTACTTT
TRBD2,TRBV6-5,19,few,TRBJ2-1,CASSLRSGGPHISYNEQFF,TGTGCCAGCAGTTTACGGAGCGGGGGCCCCCATATCTCCTACAATGAGCAGTTCTTC
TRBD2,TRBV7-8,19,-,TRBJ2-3,CASSPVQRGGLYFTDTQYF,TGTGCCAGCAGCCCGGTTCAGCGGGGGGGCCTGTATTTTACAGATACGCAGTATTTT
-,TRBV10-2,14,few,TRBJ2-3,CAGSGGGGKDTQYF,TGCGCGGGCAGTGGGGGAGGCGGCAAAGATACCCAGTATTTC
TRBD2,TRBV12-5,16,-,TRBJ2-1,CASGSSGSGRATEQFF,TGTGCTAGTGGTTCTTCGGGTAGCGGGAGGGCCACTGAGCAGTTCTTC
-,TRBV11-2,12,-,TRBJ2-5,CASSLTQETQYF,TGTGCCAGCAGCTTAACCCAAGAGACCCAGTACTTC
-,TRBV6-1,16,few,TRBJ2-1,CASRVQAGTSYNEQFF,TGTGCCAGCAGAGTCCAAGCGGGTACATCCTACAATGAGCAGTTCTTC
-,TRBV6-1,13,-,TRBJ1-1,CASSVRVNTEAFF,TGTGCCAGCAGCGTCAGGGTGAACACTGAAGCTTTCTTT
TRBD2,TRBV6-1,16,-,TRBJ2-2,CASSRMTGGSTGELFF,TGTGCCAGCAGTCGAATGACGGGGGGGAGCACCGGGGAGCTGTTTTTT
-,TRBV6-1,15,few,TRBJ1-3,CASSDGGNSGNTIYF,TGTGCCAGCAGTGATGGGGGCAACTCTGGAAACACCATATATTTT
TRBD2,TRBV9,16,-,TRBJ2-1,CASRETAGGGYNEQFF,TGTGCCAGCAGGGAGACCGCGGGAGGAGGCTACAATGAGCAGTTCTTC
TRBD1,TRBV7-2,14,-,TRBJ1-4,CASSPTGDSEKLFF,TGTGCCAGCAGCCCGACAGGGGATAGTGAAAAACTGTTTTTT
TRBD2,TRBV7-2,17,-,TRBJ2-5,CASGLVGGGALQETQYF,TGTGCCAGCGGCTTAGTTGGCGGGGGGGCCCTTCAAGAGACCCAGTACTTC
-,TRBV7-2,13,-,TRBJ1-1,CASSLDLGTEAFF,TGTGCCAGCAGCTTAGATCTGGGAACTGAAGCTTTCTTT
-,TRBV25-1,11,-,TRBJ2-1,CASSVNSEQFF,TGTGCCAGCAGTGTGAACTCTGAGCAGTTCTTC
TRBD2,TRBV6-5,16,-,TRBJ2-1,CASSYSGAGGRNEQFF,TGTGCCAGCAGTTACTCGGGAGCGGGGGGGCGCAATGAGCAGTTCTTC
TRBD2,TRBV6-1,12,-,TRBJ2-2,CASVGGPGELFF,TGTGCCAGCGTGGGAGGGCCCGGGGAGCTGTTTTTT
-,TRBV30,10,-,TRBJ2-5,CAWGGETQYF,TGTGCCTGGGGCGGGGAGACCCAGTACTTC
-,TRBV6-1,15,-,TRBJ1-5,CASSEEIRSAQPQHF,TGTGCCAGCAGTGAAGAAATCAGATCGGCTCAGCCCCAGCATTTT
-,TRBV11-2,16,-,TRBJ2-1,CASSLSGLGEYNEQFF,TGTGCCAGCAGCCTATCCGGACTGGGGGAATACAATGAGCAGTTCTTC
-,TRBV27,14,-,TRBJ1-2,CATISDGPPYGYTF,TGTGCCACCATCAGCGATGGGCCCCCCTATGGCTACACCTTC
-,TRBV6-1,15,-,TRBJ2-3,CASRLTGFSTDTQYF,TGTGCCAGCAGACTGACTGGCTTTAGCACAGATACGCAGTATTTT
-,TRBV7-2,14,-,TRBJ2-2,CASSLARATGELFF,TGTGCCAGCAGCTTAGCCAGGGCCACCGGGGAGCTGTTTTTT
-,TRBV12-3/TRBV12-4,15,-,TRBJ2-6,CASSLGSGGANVLTF,TGTGCCAGCAGTTTAGGATCCGGAGGGGCCAACGTCCTGACTTTC